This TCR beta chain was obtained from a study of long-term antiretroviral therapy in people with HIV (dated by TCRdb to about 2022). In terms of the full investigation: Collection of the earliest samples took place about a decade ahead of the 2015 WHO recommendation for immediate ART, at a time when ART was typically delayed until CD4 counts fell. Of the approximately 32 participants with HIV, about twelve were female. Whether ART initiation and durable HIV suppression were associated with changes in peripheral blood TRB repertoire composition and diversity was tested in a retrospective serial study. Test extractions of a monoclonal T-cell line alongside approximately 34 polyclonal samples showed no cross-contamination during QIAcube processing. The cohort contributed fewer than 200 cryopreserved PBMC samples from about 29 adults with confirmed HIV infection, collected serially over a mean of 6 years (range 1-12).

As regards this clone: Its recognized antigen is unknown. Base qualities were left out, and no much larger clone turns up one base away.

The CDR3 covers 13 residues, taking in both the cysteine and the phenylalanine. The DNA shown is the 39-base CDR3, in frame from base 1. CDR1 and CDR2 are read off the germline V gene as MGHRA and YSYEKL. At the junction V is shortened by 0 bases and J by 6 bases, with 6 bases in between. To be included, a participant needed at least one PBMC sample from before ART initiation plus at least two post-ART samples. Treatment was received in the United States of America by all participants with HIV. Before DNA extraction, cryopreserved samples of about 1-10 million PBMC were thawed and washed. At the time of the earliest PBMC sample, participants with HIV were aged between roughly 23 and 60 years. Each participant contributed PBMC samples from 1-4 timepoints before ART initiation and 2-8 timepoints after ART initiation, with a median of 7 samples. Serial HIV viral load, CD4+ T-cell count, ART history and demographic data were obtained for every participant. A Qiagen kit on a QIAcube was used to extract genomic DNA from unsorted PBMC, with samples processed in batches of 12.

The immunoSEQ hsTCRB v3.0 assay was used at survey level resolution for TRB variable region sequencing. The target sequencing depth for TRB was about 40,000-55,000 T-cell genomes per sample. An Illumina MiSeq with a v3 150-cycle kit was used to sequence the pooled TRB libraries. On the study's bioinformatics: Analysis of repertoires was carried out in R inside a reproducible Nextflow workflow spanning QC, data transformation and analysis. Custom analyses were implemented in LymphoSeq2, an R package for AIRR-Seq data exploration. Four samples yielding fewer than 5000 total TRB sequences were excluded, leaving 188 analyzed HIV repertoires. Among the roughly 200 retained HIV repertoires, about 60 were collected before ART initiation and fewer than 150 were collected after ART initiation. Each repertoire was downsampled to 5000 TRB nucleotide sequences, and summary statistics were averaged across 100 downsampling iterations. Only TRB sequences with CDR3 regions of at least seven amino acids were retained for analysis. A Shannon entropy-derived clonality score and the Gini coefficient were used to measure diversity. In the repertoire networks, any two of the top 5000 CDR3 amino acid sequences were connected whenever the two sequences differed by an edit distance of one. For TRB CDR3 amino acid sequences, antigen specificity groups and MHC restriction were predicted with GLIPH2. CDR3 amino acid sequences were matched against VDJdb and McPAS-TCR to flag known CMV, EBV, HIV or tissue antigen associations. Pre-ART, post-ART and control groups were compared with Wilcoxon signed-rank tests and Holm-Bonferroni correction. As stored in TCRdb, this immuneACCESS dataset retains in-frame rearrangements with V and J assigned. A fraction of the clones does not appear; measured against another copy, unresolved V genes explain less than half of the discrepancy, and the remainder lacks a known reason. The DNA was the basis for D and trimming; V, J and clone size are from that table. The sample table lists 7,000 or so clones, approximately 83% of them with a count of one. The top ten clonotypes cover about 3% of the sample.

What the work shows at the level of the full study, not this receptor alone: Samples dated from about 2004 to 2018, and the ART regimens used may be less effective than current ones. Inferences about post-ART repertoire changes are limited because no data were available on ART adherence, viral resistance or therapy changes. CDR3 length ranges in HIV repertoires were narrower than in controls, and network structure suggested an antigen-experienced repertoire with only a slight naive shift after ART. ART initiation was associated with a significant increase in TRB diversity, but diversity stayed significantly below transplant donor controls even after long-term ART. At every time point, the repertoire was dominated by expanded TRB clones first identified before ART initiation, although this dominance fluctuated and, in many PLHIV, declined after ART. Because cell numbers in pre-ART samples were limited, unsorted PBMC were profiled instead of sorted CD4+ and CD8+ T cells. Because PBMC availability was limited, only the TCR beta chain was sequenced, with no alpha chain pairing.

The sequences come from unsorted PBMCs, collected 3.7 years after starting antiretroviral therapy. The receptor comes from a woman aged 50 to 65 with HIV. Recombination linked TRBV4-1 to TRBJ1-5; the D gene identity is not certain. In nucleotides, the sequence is TGCGCCAGCAGCCAAGATCTTGCTCAGCCCCAGCATTTT. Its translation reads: CASSQDLAQPQHF.